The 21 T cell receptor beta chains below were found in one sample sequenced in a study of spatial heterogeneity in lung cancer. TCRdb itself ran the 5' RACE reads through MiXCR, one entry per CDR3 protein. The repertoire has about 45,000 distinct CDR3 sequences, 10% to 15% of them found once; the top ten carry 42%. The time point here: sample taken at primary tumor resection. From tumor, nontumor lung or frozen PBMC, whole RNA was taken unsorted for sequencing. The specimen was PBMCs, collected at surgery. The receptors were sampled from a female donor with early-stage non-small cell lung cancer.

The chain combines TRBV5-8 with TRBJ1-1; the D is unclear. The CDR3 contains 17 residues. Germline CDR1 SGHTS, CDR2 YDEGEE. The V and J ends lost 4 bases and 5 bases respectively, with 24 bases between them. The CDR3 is CASSPVAGETAFTEAFF. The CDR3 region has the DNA TGTGCCAGCAGCCCAGTAGCCGGCGAGACGGCTTTTACTGAAGCTTTCTTT.

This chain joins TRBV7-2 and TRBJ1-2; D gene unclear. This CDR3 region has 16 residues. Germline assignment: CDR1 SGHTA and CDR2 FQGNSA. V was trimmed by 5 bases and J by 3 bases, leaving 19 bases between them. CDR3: CASSPMQVVPDYGYTF. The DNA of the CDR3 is TGTGCCAGCAGCCCCATGCAGGTAGTTCCTGACTATGGCTACACCTTC.

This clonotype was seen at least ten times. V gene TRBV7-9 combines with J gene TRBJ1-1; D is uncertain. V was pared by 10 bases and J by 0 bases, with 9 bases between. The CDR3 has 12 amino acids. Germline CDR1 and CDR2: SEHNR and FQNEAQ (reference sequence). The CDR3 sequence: CAKGPMNTEAFF. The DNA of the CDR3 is TGTGCCAAAGGGCCGATGAACACTGAAGCTTTCTTT. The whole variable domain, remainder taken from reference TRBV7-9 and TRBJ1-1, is DTGVSQNPRHKITKRGQNVTFRCDPISEHNRLYWYRQTLGQGPEFLTYFQNEAQLEKSRLLSDRFSAERPKGSFSTLEIQRTEQGDSAMYLCAKGPMNTEAFFGQGTRLTVV.

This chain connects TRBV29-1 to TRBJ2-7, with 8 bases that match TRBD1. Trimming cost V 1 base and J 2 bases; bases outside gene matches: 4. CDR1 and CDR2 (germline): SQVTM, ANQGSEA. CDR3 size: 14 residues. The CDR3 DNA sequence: TGCAGCGTTGAAGGAGGACAGGGTACCTACGAGCAGTACTTC. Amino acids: CSVEGGQGTYEQYF.

CDR3 in amino acids: CASSVGTASSYEQYF. For the CDR3, the DNA is TGCGCCAGCAGCGTCGGGACAGCGAGCTCCTACGAGCAGTACTTC. The rearrangement uses TRBV5-1 and TRBJ2-7; 7 bases align to TRBD1. The ends lost 4 bases at V and 0 bases at J; junction bases unmatched: 7. CDR1 is SGHRS and CDR2 is YFSETQ in the germline V gene. This CDR3 contains 15 residues.

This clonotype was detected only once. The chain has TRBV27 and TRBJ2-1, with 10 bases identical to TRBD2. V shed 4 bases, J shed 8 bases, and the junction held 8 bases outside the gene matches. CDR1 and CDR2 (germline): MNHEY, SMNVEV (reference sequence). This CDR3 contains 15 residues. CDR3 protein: CASSSRAGGRDEQFF. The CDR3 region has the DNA TGTGCCAGCAGTTCCAGAGCGGGGGGGCGGGATGAGCAGTTCTTC.

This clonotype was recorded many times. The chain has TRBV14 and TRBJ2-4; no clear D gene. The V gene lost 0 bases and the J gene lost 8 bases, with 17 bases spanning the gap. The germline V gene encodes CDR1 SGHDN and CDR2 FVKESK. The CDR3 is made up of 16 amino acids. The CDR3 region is CASSQDGQTSQDIQYF. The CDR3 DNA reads TGTGCCAGCAGCCAAGACGGCCAGACCTCCCAGGACATTCAGTACTTC.

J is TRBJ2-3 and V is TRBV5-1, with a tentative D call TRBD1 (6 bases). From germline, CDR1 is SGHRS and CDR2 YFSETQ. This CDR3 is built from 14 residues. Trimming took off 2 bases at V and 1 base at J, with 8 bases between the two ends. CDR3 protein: CASSFEGGTDTQYF. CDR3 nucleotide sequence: TGCGCCAGCAGCTTCGAGGGGGGCACAGATACGCAGTATTTT.

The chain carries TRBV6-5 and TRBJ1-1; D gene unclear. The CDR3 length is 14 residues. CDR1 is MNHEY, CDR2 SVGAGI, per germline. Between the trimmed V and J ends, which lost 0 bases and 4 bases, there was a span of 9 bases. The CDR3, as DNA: TGTGCCAGCAGTTACTCGAGAACGGCCACTGAAGCTTTCTTT. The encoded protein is CASSYSRTATEAFF.

CDR3 in DNA: TGTGCCAGCAGCTTAGCCGGGACAGGGGCGGCTTTGAGGACTGAAGCTTTCTTT. Its translation is CASSLAGTGAALRTEAFF. The chain is built from TRBV11-2 and TRBJ1-1; 10 nucleotides line up with TRBD1. V lost 1 base and J lost 5; bases outside the gene matches: 13. The germline V gene has CDR1 SGHAT and CDR2 FQNNGV. The CDR3 length is 18 residues.

CDR3 nucleotides: TGTGCCAGCAGCGGTACAGGGGTCACTGAAGCTTTCTTT. Protein sequence: CASSGTGVTEAFF. The chain employs TRBV14 and TRBJ1-1; 7 bases map to TRBD1. Germline V gives CDR1 SGHDN, CDR2 FVKESK. J lost 4 bases, V lost 5 bases, and 4 bases had no gene match. The CDR3 totals 13 residues.

CDR3 sequence (DNA): TGTGCCAGCAGCACACAGTCCTACGAGCAGTACTTC. Translation: CASSTQSYEQYF. This chain links TRBV11-1 with TRBJ2-7, with unresolved D. Trimming cost V 5 bases and J 1 base, with 6 bases left between them. CDR1 is SGHAT, CDR2 FQDESV, per germline (reference sequence). This CDR3 contains 12 residues.

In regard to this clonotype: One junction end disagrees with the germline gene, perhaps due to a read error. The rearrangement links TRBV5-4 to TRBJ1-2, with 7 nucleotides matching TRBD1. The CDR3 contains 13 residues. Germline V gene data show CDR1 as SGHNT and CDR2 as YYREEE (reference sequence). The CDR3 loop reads CASSLGDSDGDTF. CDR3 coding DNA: TGTGCCAGCAGCTTGGGGGACAGTGATGGCGACACCTTC.

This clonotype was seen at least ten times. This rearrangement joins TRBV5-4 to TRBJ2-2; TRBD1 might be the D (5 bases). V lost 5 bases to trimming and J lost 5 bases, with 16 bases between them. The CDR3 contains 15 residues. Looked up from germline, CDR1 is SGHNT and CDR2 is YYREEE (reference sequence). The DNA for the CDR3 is TGTGCCAGCAGTCCTGAGGCAGGGAAGACCGGGGAGCTGTTTTTT. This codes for CASSPEAGKTGELFF. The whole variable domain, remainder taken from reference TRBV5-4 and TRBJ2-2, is ETGVTQSPTHLIKTRGQQVTLRCSSQSGHNTVSWYQQALGQGPQFIFQYYREEENGRGNFPPRFSGLQFPNYSSELNVNALELDDSALYLCASSPEAGKTGELFFGEGSRLTVL.

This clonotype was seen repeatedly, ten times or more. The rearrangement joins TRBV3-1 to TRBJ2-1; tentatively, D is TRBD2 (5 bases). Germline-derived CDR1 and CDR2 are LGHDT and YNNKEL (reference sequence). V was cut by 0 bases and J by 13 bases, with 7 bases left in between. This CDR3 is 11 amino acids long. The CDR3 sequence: CASSQERAQFF. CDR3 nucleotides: TGTGCCAGCAGCCAAGAGCGGGCCCAGTTCTTC.

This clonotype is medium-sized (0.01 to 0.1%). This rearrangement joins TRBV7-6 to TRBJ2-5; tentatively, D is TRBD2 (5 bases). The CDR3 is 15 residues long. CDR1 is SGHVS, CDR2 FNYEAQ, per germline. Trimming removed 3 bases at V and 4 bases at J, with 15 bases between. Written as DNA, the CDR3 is TGTGCCAGCAGCTTCCGGGAAGGGAATAGAGAGACCCAGTACTTC. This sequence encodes CASSFREGNRETQYF.

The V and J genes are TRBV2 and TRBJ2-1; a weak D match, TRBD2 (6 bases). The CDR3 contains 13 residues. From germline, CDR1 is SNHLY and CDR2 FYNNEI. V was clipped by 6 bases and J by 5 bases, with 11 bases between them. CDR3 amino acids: CASSKRANNEQFF. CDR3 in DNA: TGTGCCAGCAGCAAGCGGGCCAACAATGAGCAGTTCTTC.

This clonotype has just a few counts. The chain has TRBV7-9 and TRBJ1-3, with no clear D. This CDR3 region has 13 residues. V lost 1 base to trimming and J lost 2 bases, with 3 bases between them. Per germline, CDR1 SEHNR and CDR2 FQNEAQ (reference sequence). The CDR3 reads CASSLDPGNTIYF. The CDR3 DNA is TGTGCCAGCAGCTTAGATCCTGGAAACACCATATATTTT.

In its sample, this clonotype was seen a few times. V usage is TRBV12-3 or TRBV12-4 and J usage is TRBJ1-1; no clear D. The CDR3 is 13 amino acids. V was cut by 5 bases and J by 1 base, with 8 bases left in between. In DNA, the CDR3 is TGTGCCAGCAGTATACAAGGGAACACTGAAGCTTTCTTT. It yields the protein CASSIQGNTEAFF.

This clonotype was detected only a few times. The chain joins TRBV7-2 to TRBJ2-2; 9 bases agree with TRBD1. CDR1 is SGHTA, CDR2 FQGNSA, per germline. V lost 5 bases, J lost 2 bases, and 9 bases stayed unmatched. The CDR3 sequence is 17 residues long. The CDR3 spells CASSPTPQGANTGELFF. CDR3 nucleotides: TGTGCCAGCAGCCCTACCCCACAGGGGGCAAACACCGGGGAGCTGTTTTTT. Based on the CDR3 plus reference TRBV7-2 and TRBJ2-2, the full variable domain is GAGVSQSPSNKVTEKGKDVELRCDPISGHTALYWYRQSLGQGLEFLIYFQGNSAPDKSGLPSDRFSAERTGGSVSTLTIQRTQQEDSAVYLCASSPTPQGANTGELFFGEGSRLTVL.

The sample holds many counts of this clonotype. The CDR3 sequence: CASSDGTGTGELFF. Here the CDR3 DNA reads TGTGCCAGCAGCGATGGGACCGGCACCGGGGAGCTGTTTTTT. The J gene is TRBJ2-2, the V gene TRBV9, with D perhaps assigned TRBD1 or TRBD2 (5 bases each). Trimming stripped 3 bases from V and 4 bases from J, with 10 bases between. The CDR3 totals 14 residues. The germline gives CDR1 SGDLS, CDR2 YYNGEE.